This T cell receptor beta chain came from a study of blood T cell repertoires in COVID-19. The wider study: Collection of acute and convalescent COVID-19 samples took place in the United States, Italy and Spain.

The repertoire was sequenced with immunoSEQ multiplex PCR; TCRdb's copy has only in-frame clones and lacks some. The sample gives 350,000 to 450,000 clones, about 88% of which show up once; approximately 1.5% is in the top ten. This clone was recorded a few times. Participant reports of clinical history set cohort assignment. The CDR3 has 15 residues. Trimming removed 1 base from V and 3 bases from J, with 10 bases in between. Germline V gives CDR1 LGHNA, CDR2 YSLEER. This chain connects TRBV4-3 to TRBJ2-1, with D tentatively TRBD1 (5 bases). The sequenced sample was PBMCs or T cells enriched from blood (not recorded which). The receptor's source is a woman aged 18-29 years who had been exposed to COVID-19. The CDR3 sequence: CASSQVGQNYNEQFF. The CDR3 bases are TGCGCCAGCAGCCAAGTGGGGCAAAACTACAATGAGCAGTTCTTC.